This TCR beta chain is from a study of T-cell memory formation after mild COVID-19. 5'RACE with constant-segment primers yielded barcoded, UMI-tagged TCR alpha and TCR beta cDNA libraries. TCRdb reprocessed the 5' RACE reads via MiXCR and lists one record per CDR3 protein. The sample lists 400,000 to 500,000 distinct CDR3 sequences, around 18% occurring once. The CDR3 sequence is 17 residues long. Germline V gene lookup returns CDR1 LNHNV and CDR2 YYDKDF (reference sequence). Trimming shortened V by 1 base and J by 1 base, and 14 bases separated the two germline ends. This receptor was obtained from an adult woman who had mild COVID-19 (a few samples of this study predate the infection). Cell type and time point are not known. The sample was PBMCs or a T cell subset sorted from them (not recorded which). This chain uses TRBV15 with TRBJ1-5; weak D call: TRBD1 (5 bases). CDR3 loop: CATSRGLVRGSNQPQHF. The CDR3 region has the DNA TGTGCCACCAGCAGAGGCCTCGTAAGGGGCAGCAATCAGCCCCAGCATTTT.